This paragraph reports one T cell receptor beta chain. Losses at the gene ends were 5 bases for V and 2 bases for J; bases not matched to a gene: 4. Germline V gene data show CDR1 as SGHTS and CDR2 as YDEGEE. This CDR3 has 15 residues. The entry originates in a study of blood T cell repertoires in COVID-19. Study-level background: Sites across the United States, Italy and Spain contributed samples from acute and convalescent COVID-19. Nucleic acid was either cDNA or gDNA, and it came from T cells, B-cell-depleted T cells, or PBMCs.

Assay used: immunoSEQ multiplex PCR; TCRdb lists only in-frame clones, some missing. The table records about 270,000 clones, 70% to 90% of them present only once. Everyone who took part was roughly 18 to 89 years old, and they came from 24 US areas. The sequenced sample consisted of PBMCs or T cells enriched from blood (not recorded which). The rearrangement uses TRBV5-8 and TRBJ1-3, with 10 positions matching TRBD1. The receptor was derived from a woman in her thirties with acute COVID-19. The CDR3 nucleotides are TGTGCCAGCAGAGACAGGGGGCTAGCTGGAAACACCATATATTTT. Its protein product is CASRDRGLAGNTIYF.